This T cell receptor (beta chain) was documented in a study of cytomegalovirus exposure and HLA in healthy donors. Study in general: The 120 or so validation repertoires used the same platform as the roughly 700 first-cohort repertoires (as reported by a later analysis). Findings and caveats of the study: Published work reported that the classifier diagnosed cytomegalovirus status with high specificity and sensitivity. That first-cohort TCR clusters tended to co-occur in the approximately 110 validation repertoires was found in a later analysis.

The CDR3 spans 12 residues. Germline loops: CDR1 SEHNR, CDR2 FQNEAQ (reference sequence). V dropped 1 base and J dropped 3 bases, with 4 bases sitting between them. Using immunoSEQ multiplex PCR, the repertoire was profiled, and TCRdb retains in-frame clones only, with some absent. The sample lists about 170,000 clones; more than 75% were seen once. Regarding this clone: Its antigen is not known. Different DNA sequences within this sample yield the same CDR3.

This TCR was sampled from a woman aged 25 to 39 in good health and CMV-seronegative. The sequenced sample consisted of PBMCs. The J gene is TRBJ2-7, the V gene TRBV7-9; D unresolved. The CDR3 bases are TGTGCCAGCAGCTTAGTTAACTACGAGCAGTACTTC. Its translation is CASSLVNYEQYF.